This section outlines one T cell receptor (beta chain) sequence together with its context. The table came from immunoSEQ multiplex PCR; TCRdb's copy has only in-frame clones and leaves some out. The table has about 110,000 clones, under 95% seen once. The data are from a study of OX40 agonist ivuxolimab in advanced cancers. Germline V gives CDR1 MGHDK, CDR2 SYGVNS. This CDR3 has 12 amino acids. The V end lost 5 bases, the J end lost 4 bases, and 8 bases lay between the germline ends. The TCR was taken from an adult with an advanced solid tumor such as melanoma, head and neck, liver or kidney cancer. The V call is TRBV25-1, the J call TRBJ1-2; D not certain. Sequenced here: CD4+ or CD8+ T cells sorted from blood, sampled in a trial of the OX40 agonist ivuxolimab. CDR3 bases: TGTGCCAGCAGTTACGCGCCCTATGGCTACACCTTC. Its protein product is CASSYAPYGYTF.